The rows below give T cell receptor beta chains drawn from one sample of a study of OX40 agonist ivuxolimab in advanced cancers. Sequencing was performed with immunoSEQ multiplex PCR; in TCRdb, only in-frame clones are kept and a portion is missing. The data show roughly 40,000 clones, 75% to 90% seen once. The sample was CD4+ or CD8+ T cells sorted from blood, taken in a trial of the OX40 agonist ivuxolimab. Every receptor here comes from an adult with an advanced solid tumor such as melanoma, head and neck, liver or kidney cancer. CDR3s include the opening cysteine and the closing phenylalanine or tryptophan. Each record gives: V gene, J gene, D gene, clone size, CDR3 protein, CDR3 DNA. D genes are given only for firm matches. The size entry is marked missing in some rows and otherwise reads once, few, many or a size class.

v_gene: TRBV11-2
j_gene: TRBJ1-1
d_gene: TRBD1
abundance: -
CDR3aa: CASSRQGPGAFF
CDR3nt: TGTGCCAGCAGCCGACAGGGGCCGGGGGCTTTCTTT

v_gene: TRBV19
j_gene: TRBJ2-7
d_gene: -
abundance: -
CDR3aa: CASQDGVARSEQYF
CDR3nt: TGTGCCAGCCAGGACGGGGTCGCCCGCAGCGAGCAGTACTTC

v_gene: TRBV28
j_gene: TRBJ1-2
d_gene: TRBD1
abundance: -
CDR3aa: CASSLARGRFSGYTF
CDR3nt: TGTGCCAGCAGTTTAGCCAGGGGGCGTTTCTCTGGCTACACCTTC

v_gene: TRBV2
j_gene: TRBJ2-1
d_gene: -
abundance: once
CDR3aa: CASSVGKGNEQFF
CDR3nt: TGTGCCAGCAGTGTTGGGAAGGGCAATGAGCAGTTCTTC

v_gene: TRBV27
j_gene: TRBJ1-4
d_gene: -
abundance: few
CDR3aa: CASSFGQINEKLFF
CDR3nt: TGTGCCAGCAGTTTCGGACAGATTAATGAAAAACTGTTTTTT

v_gene: TRBV5-1
j_gene: TRBJ2-1
d_gene: -
abundance: -
CDR3aa: CASSPEIGRYEQFF
CDR3nt: TGCGCCAGCAGCCCGGAGATAGGAAGGTATGAGCAGTTCTTC

v_gene: TRBV7-2
j_gene: TRBJ1-1
d_gene: TRBD1
abundance: -
CDR3aa: CASSPYQGGSTEAFF
CDR3nt: TGTGCCAGCAGCCCGTACCAGGGGGGTAGCACTGAAGCTTTCTTT

v_gene: TRBV5-1
j_gene: TRBJ2-3
d_gene: TRBD1
abundance: few
CDR3aa: CASSLDRGRLDTQYF
CDR3nt: TGCGCCAGCAGCCTGGACAGGGGGCGCTTGGATACGCAGTATTTT

v_gene: TRBV7-8
j_gene: TRBJ2-5
d_gene: -
abundance: -
CDR3aa: CASSPGLAKETQYF
CDR3nt: TGTGCCAGCAGCCCAGGCCTAGCGAAGGAGACCCAGTACTTC

v_gene: TRBV5-6
j_gene: TRBJ2-6
d_gene: -
abundance: -
CDR3aa: CASASPTGANVLTF
CDR3nt: TGTGCCAGCGCATCGCCCACTGGGGCCAACGTCCTGACTTTC

v_gene: TRBV4-1
j_gene: TRBJ1-1
d_gene: -
abundance: -
CDR3aa: CASKRTGGEGTEAFF
CDR3nt: TGCGCCAGCAAACGTACCGGGGGGGAAGGCACTGAAGCTTTCTTT

v_gene: TRBV2
j_gene: TRBJ1-5
d_gene: -
abundance: -
CDR3aa: CASSYRRNQPQHF
CDR3nt: TGTGCCAGCAGTTACAGGCGCAATCAGCCCCAGCATTTT

v_gene: TRBV2
j_gene: TRBJ2-3
d_gene: -
abundance: -
CDR3aa: CASSGIHISTDTQYF
CDR3nt: TGTGCCAGCAGTGGGATCCACATATCCACAGATACGCAGTATTTT

v_gene: TRBV27
j_gene: TRBJ2-1
d_gene: -
abundance: -
CDR3aa: CASSLWWEAEQFF
CDR3nt: TGTGCCAGCAGTTTATGGTGGGAAGCTGAGCAGTTCTTC

v_gene: TRBV15
j_gene: TRBJ2-3
d_gene: -
abundance: -
CDR3aa: CAASGEGTDTQYF
CDR3nt: TGTGCCGCGAGCGGAGAGGGCACAGATACGCAGTATTTT

v_gene: TRBV18
j_gene: TRBJ1-1
d_gene: -
abundance: -
CDR3aa: CASSPLNVVPNTEAFF
CDR3nt: TGTGCCAGCTCACCACTAAATGTTGTCCCAAACACTGAAGCTTTCTTT

v_gene: TRBV13
j_gene: TRBJ2-6
d_gene: -
abundance: -
CDR3aa: CASVRGSSGANVLTF
CDR3nt: TGTGCCAGCGTCAGGGGAAGCTCTGGGGCCAACGTCCTGACTTTC

v_gene: TRBV7-3
j_gene: TRBJ1-1
d_gene: TRBD1
abundance: -
CDR3aa: CASSLTSGQGATEAFF
CDR3nt: TGTGCCAGCAGCTTAACATCCGGACAGGGGGCCACTGAAGCTTTCTTT

v_gene: TRBV5-1
j_gene: TRBJ2-3
d_gene: TRBD1
abundance: -
CDR3aa: CASSLAGTGGTDTQYF
CDR3nt: TGCGCCAGCAGCCTAGCCGGGACAGGGGGGACAGATACGCAGTATTTT

v_gene: TRBV9
j_gene: TRBJ1-1
d_gene: -
abundance: -
CDR3aa: CASSVGSGLNTEAFF
CDR3nt: TGTGCCAGCAGCGTAGGCTCGGGATTGAACACTGAAGCTTTCTTT

v_gene: TRBV27
j_gene: TRBJ2-5
d_gene: TRBD2
abundance: -
CDR3aa: CASSKGLAGGSAGETQYF
CDR3nt: TGTGCCAGCAGTAAAGGACTAGCGGGAGGATCGGCTGGGGAGACCCAGTACTTC

v_gene: TRBV29-1
j_gene: TRBJ2-7
d_gene: TRBD1
abundance: -
CDR3aa: CSVVTGQFYEQYF
CDR3nt: TGCAGCGTTGTTACGGGACAGTTCTACGAGCAGTACTTC

v_gene: TRBV19
j_gene: TRBJ2-6
d_gene: -
abundance: -
CDR3aa: CASSETGTGANVLTF
CDR3nt: TGTGCCAGTAGCGAAACAGGGACTGGGGCCAACGTCCTGACTTTC

v_gene: TRBV5-1
j_gene: TRBJ1-1
d_gene: TRBD1
abundance: -
CDR3aa: CASSLSGTGNTEAFF
CDR3nt: TGCGCCAGCAGCTTGAGCGGGACAGGGAACACTGAAGCTTTCTTT

v_gene: TRBV30
j_gene: TRBJ2-5
d_gene: -
abundance: -
CDR3aa: CAWSRGAQETQYF
CDR3nt: TGTGCCTGGAGTCGGGGGGCCCAAGAGACCCAGTACTTC

v_gene: TRBV28
j_gene: TRBJ1-5
d_gene: -
abundance: -
CDR3aa: CASRPAQGWRYSNQPQHF
CDR3nt: TGTGCCAGCAGGCCTGCCCAGGGCTGGCGTTATAGCAATCAGCCCCAGCATTTT

v_gene: TRBV19
j_gene: TRBJ1-2
d_gene: -
abundance: -
CDR3aa: CASTPLAGLYGYTF
CDR3nt: TGTGCCAGTACCCCCCTCGCAGGGTTGTATGGCTACACCTTC

v_gene: TRBV25-1
j_gene: TRBJ2-3
d_gene: -
abundance: -
CDR3aa: CASRGSTDTQYF
CDR3nt: TGTGCCAGCCGGGGAAGCACAGATACGCAGTATTTT

v_gene: TRBV6-6
j_gene: TRBJ1-1
d_gene: -
abundance: -
CDR3aa: CASSLTPGPNTEAFF
CDR3nt: TGTGCCAGCAGTTTAACGCCGGGGCCGAACACTGAAGCTTTCTTT

v_gene: TRBV19
j_gene: TRBJ2-2
d_gene: TRBD1
abundance: -
CDR3aa: CASSISTGGSAGELFF
CDR3nt: TGTGCCAGTAGTATATCGACAGGGGGTTCGGCCGGGGAGCTGTTTTTT

v_gene: TRBV7-3
j_gene: TRBJ2-7
d_gene: -
abundance: -
CDR3aa: CASSLITCAYEQYF
CDR3nt: TGTGCCAGCAGCTTAATTACGTGCGCCTACGAGCAGTACTTC

v_gene: TRBV30
j_gene: TRBJ2-1
d_gene: TRBD2
abundance: -
CDR3aa: CAWSVRILAGGRRFF
CDR3nt: TGTGCCTGGAGTGTACGTATACTAGCGGGAGGGCGGAGGTTCTTC

v_gene: TRBV29-1
j_gene: TRBJ2-5
d_gene: -
abundance: -
CDR3aa: CSVVAPGETQYF
CDR3nt: TGCAGCGTTGTGGCACCGGGGGAGACCCAGTACTTC

v_gene: TRBV7-9
j_gene: TRBJ2-3
d_gene: -
abundance: -
CDR3aa: CASSLGGVVDTQYF
CDR3nt: TGTGCCAGCAGCCTTGGGGGAGTTGTAGATACGCAGTATTTT

v_gene: TRBV13
j_gene: TRBJ2-1
d_gene: TRBD2
abundance: -
CDR3aa: CASSLEGLAGTVTNEQFF
CDR3nt: TGTGCCAGCAGCTTAGAGGGACTAGCGGGAACCGTTACGAATGAGCAGTTCTTC